These 28 T cell receptor beta chains originate from one sample sequenced in a study of cytomegalovirus exposure and HLA in healthy donors. It was with 60 Vbeta and 13 Jbeta primers that the PCR ran. The method was immunoSEQ multiplex PCR; TCRdb's version includes in-frame clones alone and lacks a portion of them. The repertoire holds approximately 140,000 clones, with approximately 80% as singletons. The material sequenced was PBMCs. These receptors were taken from a male donor in good health and CMV-seronegative.

The chain combines TRBV29-1 with TRBJ2-7; D remains ambiguous. The length of the CDR3 is 12 residues. Germline values: CDR1 SQVTM, CDR2 ANQGSEA. Trimming took 5 bases from V and 2 from J, leaving 10 bases between them. CDR3 sequence reads: CSVQPGPYEQYF. CDR3 DNA: TGCAGCGTTCAACCAGGCCCCTACGAGCAGTACTTC.

This rearrangement joins TRBV9 to TRBJ2-7, with D tentatively TRBD1 (6 bases). Trimming left V 3 bases short and J 3 bases short, with 19 bases between. The CDR3 is 16 amino acids. Germline loops: CDR1 SGDLS, CDR2 YYNGEE. This CDR3 reads CASSAHPETGRYEQYF. Written as DNA, the CDR3 is TGTGCCAGCAGCGCTCACCCGGAGACAGGCCGCTACGAGCAGTACTTC. The whole variable domain, remainder taken from reference TRBV9 and TRBJ2-7, is DSGVTQTPKHLITATGQRVTLRCSPRSGDLSVYWYQQSLDQGLQFLIQYYNGEERAKGNILERFSAQQFPDLHSELNLSSLELGDSALYFCASSAHPETGRYEQYFGPGTRLTVT.

The chain has TRBV25-1 and TRBJ2-5; D is undetermined. Per the germline V gene, CDR1 is MGHDK and CDR2 is SYGVNS. This CDR3 comprises 14 residues. V dropped 3 bases and J dropped 3 bases, with 11 bases sitting between them. CDR3 in DNA: TGTGCCAGCAGTGATGCGGCAGAGAAAGAGACCCAGTACTTC. Translation: CASSDAAEKETQYF.

The chain carries TRBV5-1 and TRBJ1-4, with 7 bases aligning to TRBD1. The CDR3 has 16 residues. Trimming removed 4 bases from V and 7 bases from J; junction bases left unmatched: 13. Germline-derived CDR1 and CDR2 are SGHRS and YFSETQ. CDR3 sequence reads: CASSLDRQGSGEKLFF. The DNA of the CDR3 is TGCGCCAGCAGCCTAGATCGACAGGGCTCAGGTGAAAAACTGTTTTTT.

The genes are TRBV10-2 and TRBJ2-5; D may be TRBD2 (6 bases). The germline V gene encodes CDR1 WSHSY and CDR2 SAAADI. The V end lost 3 bases, the J end lost 1 base, and 12 bases lay between the germline ends. The CDR3 contains 15 residues. CDR3: CASSDGAGSQETQYF. CDR3 nucleotide sequence: TGCGCCAGCAGTGATGGAGCGGGCTCCCAAGAGACCCAGTACTTC.

This chain uses TRBV28 with TRBJ1-1, with D perhaps matching TRBD1 (6 bases). Looked up from germline, CDR1 is MDHEN and CDR2 is SYDVKM. The CDR3 length is 16 residues. Trimming shortened V by 3 bases and J by 0 bases, and 14 bases separated the two germline ends. The CDR3 DNA reads as TGTGCCAGCAGTTTCATGCGGGGGGCCATGAACACTGAAGCTTTCTTT. This translates into CASSFMRGAMNTEAFF.

The chain recombines TRBV10-3 with TRBJ1-2; a possible D gene is TRBD1 (5 bases). V was cut by 10 bases and J by 4 bases, with 16 bases left in between. The germline V gene encodes CDR1 ENHRY and CDR2 SYGVKD. This CDR3 region has 13 residues. This CDR3 is CATKTQGSYGYTF. The DNA for the CDR3 is TGTGCCACCAAAACTCAGGGCTCCTATGGCTACACCTTC.

The CDR3 DNA is TGTGCCAGCTCACCACCACAACAGACCCAGTACTTC. Translated, it gives CASSPPQQTQYF. J is TRBJ2-5 and V is TRBV18; D remains unclear. Germline V CDR1 and CDR2: KGHSH, LQKENI. The CDR3 totals 12 residues. The ends were cut back, 0 bases at V and 6 bases at J, with 5 bases in the middle.

This clone appeared a few times. The chain is built from TRBV5-1 and TRBJ2-2; perhaps TRBD2 as D (6 bases). CDR1 is SGHRS, CDR2 YFSETQ, per germline. Trimming pared 3 bases from V and 3 bases from J, leaving 12 bases between. The CDR3 consists of 15 residues. The CDR3 is CASSSRTGDTGELFF. The CDR3 DNA is TGCGCCAGCAGCTCACGGACGGGGGACACCGGGGAGCTGTTTTTT. Full variable domain (outside the CDR3, taken from reference TRBV5-1 and TRBJ2-2): KAGVTQTPRYLIKTRGQQVTLSCSPISGHRSVSWYQQTPGQGLQFLFEYFSETQRNKGNFPGRFSGRQFSNSRSEMNVSTLELGDSALYLCASSSRTGDTGELFFGEGSRLTVL.

The V and J genes are TRBV30 and TRBJ2-7; 8 bases are a match to TRBD1. V gave up 0 bases and J gave up 5 bases; unmatched junction bases: 15. CDR1 GTSNPN and CDR2 SVGIG come from the germline V gene (reference sequence). This CDR3 region has 17 residues. The CDR3 DNA reads TGTGCCTGGAGTGTACGAGCAGGGGGCTTCGACGTCAACGAGCAGTACTTC. Translation: CAWSVRAGGFDVNEQYF.

The rearrangement uses TRBV7-9 and TRBJ1-1, with 9 positions matching TRBD1. V dropped 4 bases and J dropped 9; count of bases not matched to a gene: 6. Germline V lookup: CDR1 SEHNR, CDR2 FQNEAQ (reference sequence). CDR3 length: 13 residues. The CDR3 loop is CASSYQQGAKAFF. CDR3 DNA: TGTGCCAGCAGCTACCAACAGGGGGCCAAAGCTTTCTTT.

This chain links TRBV6-1 with TRBJ2-5; 9 nucleotides match TRBD1. CDR3 length equals 15 residues. Germline trimming cut 3 bases from V and 5 bases from J; bases unmatched to any gene: 7. Per the germline V gene, CDR1 is MNHNS and CDR2 is SASEGT. CDR3 region: CASSDHGTGWETQYF. The DNA of the CDR3 is TGTGCCAGCAGTGATCATGGGACAGGGTGGGAGACCCAGTACTTC.

The chain couples TRBV28 to TRBJ1-4, with D perhaps matching TRBD1 (5 bases). Trimming took 8 bases from V and 5 from J, leaving 9 bases between them. Germline lookup yields CDR1 MDHEN and CDR2 SYDVKM. This CDR3 has 12 residues. For the CDR3, the DNA is TGTGCCAGCGGGGGGGGAAATGAAAAACTGTTTTTT. Protein sequence: CASGGGNEKLFF.

The chain's CDR3 is CASGRGGAQGDTQYF. The DNA of the CDR3 is TGTGCCAGCGGGAGAGGGGGTGCACAGGGAGATACGCAGTATTTT. The chain joins TRBV7-9 to TRBJ2-3; D is perhaps TRBD1 (6 bases). This CDR3 spans 15 amino acids. V lost 8 bases to trimming and J lost 5 bases, with 20 bases between them. Germline V gives CDR1 SEHNR, CDR2 FQNEAQ (reference sequence). Filled out from reference TRBV7-9 and TRBJ2-3, the complete variable domain reads DTGVSQNPRHKITKRGQNVTFRCDPISEHNRLYWYRQTLGQGPEFLTYFQNEAQLEKSRLLSDRFSAERPKGSFSTLEIQRTEQGDSAMYLCASGRGGAQGDTQYFGPGTRLTVL.

The table lists this clone with a count of one. This rearrangement joins TRBV19 to TRBJ1-1, with D unresolved. Trimming removed 9 bases from V and 6 bases from J, with 8 bases in between. Germline CDR1 and CDR2: LNHDA and SQIVND (reference sequence). This CDR3 spans 10 amino acids. The CDR3 nucleotides are TGTGCCAGCAGCGGACCTGAAGCTTTCTTT. It yields the protein CASSGPEAFF.

The DNA of the CDR3 is TGCGCCAGCAGCCTAAAGACAGTGCTCGGGTCCGGGGAGCTGTTTTTT. Encoded protein: CASSLKTVLGSGELFF. The chain has TRBV4-3 and TRBJ2-2, with D maybe TRBD1 (5 bases). CDR3 length equals 16 residues. In germline, CDR1 is LGHNA, CDR2 YSLEER. Deletions cut 4 bases from V and 6 bases from J, with 18 bases between.

The chain employs TRBV5-1 and TRBJ1-3, with a tentative D call TRBD1 (5 bases). Germline CDR1 is SGHRS and CDR2 is YFSETQ. V was shortened by 7 bases and J by 0 bases, with 11 bases between the two germline ends. There are 14 residues in the CDR3. The CDR3 region is CASRGDLSGNTIYF. CDR3 DNA: TGCGCCAGCCGGGGGGACCTCTCTGGAAACACCATATATTTT. Full variable domain (outside the CDR3, taken from reference TRBV5-1 and TRBJ1-3): KAGVTQTPRYLIKTRGQQVTLSCSPISGHRSVSWYQQTPGQGLQFLFEYFSETQRNKGNFPGRFSGRQFSNSRSEMNVSTLELGDSALYLCASRGDLSGNTIYFGEGSWLTVV.

The chain has TRBV13 and TRBJ1-6, with no clear D. Germline values: CDR1 PRHDT, CDR2 FYEKMQ (reference sequence). The CDR3 loop spans 14 amino acids. V lost 0 bases and J 7 bases, leaving 7 bases between the germline ends. DNA for the CDR3: TGTGCCAGCAGCTTAGGGCGGTCAAATTCACCCCTCCACTTT. As protein: CASSLGRSNSPLHF.

The gene calls are TRBV5-1 and TRBJ2-1; a possible D gene is TRBD1 (5 bases). V was clipped by 6 bases and J by 4 bases, with 11 bases between them. Germline V gene data show CDR1 as SGHRS and CDR2 as YFSETQ. The CDR3 spans 13 residues. The CDR3 DNA is TGCGCCAGCACGTTCGACAGTTACAATGAGCAGTTCTTC. Its protein product is CASTFDSYNEQFF.

This clone was seen once. The V gene is TRBV28, the J gene TRBJ2-4; the match to TRBD2 covers 7 bases. Trimming removed 6 bases from V and 0 bases from J; junction bases left unmatched: 8. Germline V gene lookup returns CDR1 MDHEN and CDR2 SYDVKM. The CDR3 has 16 residues. The CDR3 here is CASSSPGGGAKNIQYF. Here the CDR3 DNA reads TGTGCCAGCAGCTCCCCTGGGGGGGGAGCCAAAAACATTCAGTACTTC.

The V and J genes are TRBV6-5 and TRBJ1-4; the D gene is possibly TRBD1 (5 bases). CDR3 size: 14 residues. V shed 2 bases and J shed 2 bases, with 6 bases lying between them. From germline, CDR1 is MNHEY and CDR2 SVGAGI. The CDR3 loop reads CASSYGATNEKLFF. The CDR3 DNA reads as TGTGCCAGCAGTTACGGGGCGACTAATGAAAAACTGTTTTTT.

The chain carries TRBV19 and TRBJ1-2; 8 bases are shared with TRBD1. The CDR3 runs 14 residues. J lost 3 bases, V lost 4 bases, and 4 bases had no gene match. Germline V gives CDR1 LNHDA, CDR2 SQIVND (reference sequence). The CDR3 coding sequence is TGTGCCAGTAGTAGGCAGGGGGCTGACTATGGCTACACCTTC. Protein product: CASSRQGADYGYTF.

The chain links TRBV30 to TRBJ2-4, with a weak D call TRBD2 (5 bases). The CDR3 is 12 amino acids. V lost 1 base, J lost 12 bases, and 13 bases lay in between. Germline V gene lookup returns CDR1 GTSNPN and CDR2 SVGIG (reference sequence). DNA of the CDR3: TGTGCCTGGAGTGAAGCGGTAACGGATCAGTACTTC. As protein: CAWSEAVTDQYF.

With regard to this clone: Different DNA sequences within this sample yield the same CDR3. The chain joins TRBV9 to TRBJ1-3; D remains unclear. The CDR3 loop spans 14 amino acids. Germline V lookup: CDR1 SGDLS, CDR2 YYNGEE. Trimming removed 0 bases at V and 4 bases at J, with 8 bases between. CDR3 nucleotides: TGTGCCAGCAGCGTAGCCGGTTCGGGAAACACCATATATTTT. Translation: CASSVAGSGNTIYF.

The chain couples TRBV6-6 to TRBJ2-3; perhaps TRBD2 as D (5 bases). Per germline, CDR1 MNHNY and CDR2 SVGAGI (reference sequence). CDR3 size: 12 residues. V lost 5 bases and J lost 4, with 7 bases in between. For the CDR3, the DNA is TGTGCCAGCAGTCCGGGGTCAGATACGCAGTATTTT. Its protein product is CASSPGSDTQYF.

This sequence joins TRBV7-2 and TRBJ2-7; TRBD2 might be the D (6 bases). The germline V gene encodes CDR1 SGHTA and CDR2 FQGNSA. Trimming removed 3 bases at V and 4 bases at J, with 7 bases between. The CDR3 sequence is 12 residues long. CDR3 residues: CASSFAGYEQYF. For the CDR3, the DNA is TGTGCCAGCAGCTTCGCGGGGTACGAGCAGTACTTC.

This chain uses TRBV28 with TRBJ2-3; 7 bases are shared with TRBD2. V lost 7 bases to trimming and J lost 3 bases; unmatched junction nucleotides: 1. Germline lookup yields CDR1 MDHEN and CDR2 SYDVKM. The CDR3 covers 12 residues. CDR3 residues: CASTGGTDTQYF. In nucleotides, the CDR3 is TGTGCCAGCACGGGGGGTACAGATACGCAGTATTTT.

The chain uses TRBV9 and TRBJ2-1, with D possibly matching TRBD2 (5 bases). V was shortened by 2 bases and J by 3 bases, with 15 bases between the two germline ends. The V gene's germline CDR1 is SGDLS and CDR2 YYNGEE. The CDR3 spans 16 residues. CDR3 in DNA: TGTGCCAGCAGCGTTAGTGCGGGCACCATCTACAATGAGCAGTTCTTC. Protein: CASSVSAGTIYNEQFF.